Below are 16 T cell receptor beta chains sequenced from a single sample in a study of human T cells and chemical hapten exposure. Noted time point: pre-sensitization, week 0. Treatment in this sample: therapeutic diphenylcyclopropenone sensitization with weekly scalp DPC. TCRdb reanalysed the RACE reads using MiXCR and keeps one entry per CDR3 protein. The sample yields about 74,000 distinct CDR3 sequences, 14% seen once. Sequenced here: whole blood, sampled in connection with sensitization to the hapten diphenylcyclopropenone (DPC). The receptors were gathered from a woman aged 45-65 years with alopecia areata. Some clones in this sample may be carry-over from other donors' samples.

This clonotype was seen only a few times. The V call is TRBV25-1, the J call TRBJ2-1; D possibly corresponds to TRBD1 (5 bases). CDR3 size: 14 residues. Germline CDR1 MGHDK, CDR2 SYGVNS. The ends were cut back, 0 bases at V and 5 bases at J, with 8 bases in the middle. CDR3 region: CASSEYSRDNEQFF. CDR3 nucleotides: TGTGCCAGCAGTGAATATAGCAGGGACAATGAGCAGTTCTTC.

This clonotype was detected a few times. The chain links TRBV3-1 to TRBJ1-5, with no clear D. Deletions cut 3 bases from V and 4 bases from J, with 7 bases between. CDR1 is LGHDT and CDR2 is YNNKEL in the germline V gene (reference sequence). This CDR3 is 13 amino acids long. CDR3 sequence (DNA): TGTGCCAGCAGCCATGTAGGGAATCAGCCCCAGCATTTT. Protein sequence: CASSHVGNQPQHF.

V and J are TRBV29-1 and TRBJ2-5; D is possibly TRBD1 (5 bases). CDR1 is SQVTM and CDR2 is ANQGSEA in the germline V gene. The CDR3 has 14 residues. Trimming cost V 5 bases and J 0 bases, with 13 bases left between them. This CDR3 reads CSVLRLTDQETQYF. The CDR3 DNA is TGCAGCGTTCTCCGCCTGACAGACCAAGAGACCCAGTACTTC.

This clonotype occurred many times. The chain recombines TRBV6-5 with TRBJ1-2; D might be TRBD1 (5 bases). The germline V gene encodes CDR1 MNHEY and CDR2 SVGAGI. The germline V and J ends were trimmed by 6 bases and 7 bases, with 21 bases remaining between them. The CDR3 has 15 amino acids. CDR3 DNA: TGTGCCAGCAGCCTCGCGGGACGGAGAATAGGTGGCTACACCTTC. This gives the protein CASSLAGRRIGGYTF.

V usage is TRBV5-1 and J usage is TRBJ2-5, with a weak D call TRBD2 (7 bases). Looked up from germline, CDR1 is SGHRS and CDR2 is YFSETQ. Trimming shortened V by 0 bases and J by 1 base, and 10 bases separated the two germline ends. There are 15 residues in the CDR3. The CDR3 reads CASSLEAGAQETQYF. Written as DNA, the CDR3 is TGCGCCAGCAGCTTGGAGGCGGGGGCCCAAGAGACCCAGTACTTC.

V is TRBV6-5 and J is TRBJ2-1; 8 bases line up with TRBD2. There are 15 residues in the CDR3. J gave up 3 bases and V 6 bases, and 7 bases lay outside the gene matches. The V gene's germline CDR1 is MNHEY and CDR2 SVGAGI. The CDR3 is CASRRAGVSYNEQFF. The CDR3 region has the DNA TGTGCCAGCAGACGAGCGGGAGTCAGCTACAATGAGCAGTTCTTC.

In this sample, this clonotype turned up a few times. The rearrangement uses TRBV5-1 and TRBJ2-3; 8 nucleotides agree with TRBD2. Germline CDR1 SGHRS, CDR2 YFSETQ. The J segment lost 4 bases and the V segment lost 4 bases, leaving 5 bases of the junction unmatched. The CDR3 length is 14 residues. The DNA of the CDR3 is TGCGCCAGCAGCCCAGGGCGGGGGGCAGATACGCAGTATTTT. Translated, it gives CASSPGRGADTQYF.

This clonotype turned up a few times. The chain uses TRBV11-2 and TRBJ2-7; 12 nucleotides agree with TRBD2. The CDR3 loop spans 16 amino acids. The V segment lost 8 bases and the J segment 4 bases; nucleotides outside the gene matches: 12. CDR1 is SGHAT, CDR2 FQNNGV, per germline. The DNA of the CDR3 is TGTGCCAGCGCAAGACTAGCGGGAGTTAATTCTTACGAGCAGTACTTC. Protein: CASARLAGVNSYEQYF. The variable domain in full, with the rest retrieved from reference TRBV11-2 and TRBJ2-7, is EAGVAQSPRYKIIEKRQSVAFWCNPISGHATLYWYQQILGQGPKLLIQFQNNGVVDDSQLPKDRFSAERLKGVDSTLKIQPAKLEDSAVYLCASARLAGVNSYEQYFGPGTRLTVT.

This chain joins TRBV7-2 and TRBJ2-2; 7 nucleotides match TRBD1. V shed 7 bases and J 4 bases; nucleotides not matched to a gene: 3. The V gene's germline CDR1 is SGHTA and CDR2 FQGNSA. This CDR3 contains 13 residues. CDR3 sequence: CASTPGGTGELFF. The CDR3 nucleotides are TGTGCCAGCACTCCAGGGGGCACCGGGGAGCTGTTTTTT.

The rearrangement joins TRBV20-1 to TRBJ2-5; 8 positions match TRBD2. CDR1 is DFQATT, CDR2 SNEGSKA, per germline (reference sequence). With V trimmed by 3 bases and J by 5 bases, 11 bases remained unmatched. CDR3 length equals 15 residues. The CDR3 nucleotides are TGCAGTGCTAGCGTCCTGGGCGGGAGGCGGGAGACCCAGTACTTC. Its translation is CSASVLGGRRETQYF.

Ten or more counts support this clonotype. This sequence joins TRBV20-1 and TRBJ1-4; D unclear. Germline V CDR1 and CDR2: DFQATT, SNEGSKA (reference sequence). The CDR3 is 13 residues long. V was cut by 4 bases and J by 4 bases, with 10 bases left in between. The CDR3 DNA follows: TGCAGTGCTACAGAGTTCCGTAATGAAAAACTGTTTTTT. It encodes CSATEFRNEKLFF.

V gene TRBV7-8 combines with J gene TRBJ2-3; 8 bases are shared with TRBD2. V lost 4 bases and J lost 0; bases outside the gene matches: 12. CDR3 length: 18 amino acids. From germline, CDR1 is SGHVS and CDR2 FQNEAQ. The DNA of the CDR3 is TGTGCCAGCAGCTCGGAGCGGGAGTCAGTTTCTAGCACAGATACGCAGTATTTT. Its protein is CASSSERESVSSTDTQYF.

V usage is TRBV7-9 and J usage is TRBJ2-6; D unclear. In germline, CDR1 is SEHNR, CDR2 FQNEAQ (reference sequence). CDR3 length: 15 residues. V was pared by 8 bases and J by 1 base, with 12 bases between. Here the CDR3 reads CASGYKASGANVLTF. In nucleotides, the CDR3 is TGTGCCAGCGGATACAAGGCATCTGGGGCCAACGTCCTGACTTTC.

Details on this clonotype: This sequence may be a read error, since a much larger clone differs from it by one base. The chain employs TRBV18 and TRBJ1-5; D may be TRBD1 (5 bases). The CDR3 has 15 residues. The germline gives CDR1 KGHSH, CDR2 LQKENI. The CDR3 sequence is CTSSPRGSSNQPQHF. The CDR3 DNA is TGTACCAGCTCACCACGGGGGAGTAGCAATCAGCCCCAGCATTTT.

The chain joins TRBV30 to TRBJ2-7, with D unresolved. Trimming pared 3 bases from V and 2 bases from J, leaving 14 bases between. Looked up from germline, CDR1 is GTSNPN and CDR2 is SVGIG (reference sequence). This CDR3 has 14 residues. CDR3 loop: CAWSVGSQAYEQYF. The CDR3 DNA reads as TGTGCCTGGAGCGTAGGTAGTCAAGCCTACGAGCAGTACTTC.

The rearrangement links TRBV20-1 to TRBJ2-7, with a weak D call TRBD2 (5 bases). The length of the CDR3 is 14 residues. CDR1 is DFQATT, CDR2 SNEGSKA, per germline (reference sequence). V shed 5 bases and J shed 3 bases, with 17 bases lying between them. CDR3 in amino acids: CSAQRGSTDYEQYF. CDR3 DNA sequence: TGCAGTGCTCAGCGCGGGTCTACGGACTACGAGCAGTACTTC.